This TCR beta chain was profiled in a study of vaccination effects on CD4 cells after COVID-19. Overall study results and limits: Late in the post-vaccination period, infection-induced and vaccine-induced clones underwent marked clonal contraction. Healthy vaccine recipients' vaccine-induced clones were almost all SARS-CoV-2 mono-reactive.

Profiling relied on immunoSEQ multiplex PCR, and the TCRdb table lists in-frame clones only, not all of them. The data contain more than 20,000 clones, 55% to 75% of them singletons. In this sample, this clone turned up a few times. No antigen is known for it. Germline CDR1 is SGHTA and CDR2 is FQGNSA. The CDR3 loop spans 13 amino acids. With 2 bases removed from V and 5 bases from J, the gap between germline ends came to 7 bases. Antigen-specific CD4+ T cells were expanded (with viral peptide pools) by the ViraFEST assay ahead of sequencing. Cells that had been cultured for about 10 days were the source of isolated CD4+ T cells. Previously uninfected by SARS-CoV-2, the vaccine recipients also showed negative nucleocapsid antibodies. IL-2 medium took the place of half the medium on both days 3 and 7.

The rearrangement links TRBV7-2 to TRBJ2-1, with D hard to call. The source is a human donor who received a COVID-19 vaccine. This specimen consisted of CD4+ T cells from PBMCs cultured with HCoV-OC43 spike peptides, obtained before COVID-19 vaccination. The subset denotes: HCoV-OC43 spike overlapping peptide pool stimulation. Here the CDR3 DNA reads TGTGCCAGCAGCTTAACCTCTGACAATGAGCAGTTCTTC. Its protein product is CASSLTSDNEQFF.